Shown below are 30 T cell receptor beta chains from a single sample sequenced in a study of T-cell reconstitution after alpha-beta-depleted transplantation in children. The TCRbeta library was prepared with unique molecular identifiers. TCRdb recomputed calls from the PCR reads with MiXCR, one row per CDR3 protein. The repertoire holds hundreds of thousands of distinct CDR3 sequences, with 17% as singletons. This material consisted of PBMCs, mostly from graft donor cells, taken 360 days after TCRalphabeta/CD19-depleted stem cell transplant. Receptors were obtained from a male patient under 10 years old who had a stem cell transplant for acute lymphoblastic leukemia, so the T cells may come from the graft donor.

This clonotype was counted a few times. The rearrangement links TRBV7-2 to TRBJ2-5, with D perhaps TRBD2 (5 bases). Trimming left V 5 bases short and J 1 base short, with 14 bases between. The CDR3 sequence is 15 residues long. Germline V gene data show CDR1 as SGHTA and CDR2 as FQGNSA. DNA for the CDR3: TGTGCCAGCAGCCCTAGCTGGGCCCTCCAAGAGACCCAGTACTTC. Protein: CASSPSWALQETQYF.

This clonotype was detected only a few times. The CDR3 DNA reads as TGTGCCAGTAGTCCTGGACGGAACACTGAAGCTTTCTTT. It encodes CASSPGRNTEAFF. The rearrangement joins TRBV19 to TRBJ1-1, with no clear D. The germline V gene has CDR1 LNHDA and CDR2 SQIVND (reference sequence). The V gene lost 5 bases and the J gene lost 1 base, with 8 bases spanning the gap. The CDR3 extends over 13 amino acids.

This clonotype was seen at least ten times. The V gene is TRBV18, the J gene TRBJ2-5, with D tentatively TRBD1 (6 bases). Trimming stripped 1 base from V and 0 bases from J, with 9 bases between. Germline V gene data show CDR1 as KGHSH and CDR2 as LQKENI. The CDR3 is 15 residues long. The CDR3: CASSPRTAYQETQYF. CDR3 DNA: TGTGCCAGCTCACCACGGACAGCGTACCAAGAGACCCAGTACTTC.

In its sample, this clonotype was seen a few times. V and J are TRBV12-3 or TRBV12-4 and TRBJ2-3; D is perhaps TRBD2 (6 bases). With 5 bases removed from V and 5 bases from J, the gap between germline ends came to 20 bases. This CDR3 has 16 residues. CDR3 in DNA: TGTGCCAGCAGTCTCGGACATTCGGGACTTCTAGATACGCAGTATTTT. Translation gives CASSLGHSGLLDTQYF.

The gene calls are TRBV4-3 and TRBJ2-3, with TRBD2 matching over 10 bases. CDR3 length equals 15 residues. Germline values: CDR1 LGHNA, CDR2 YSLEER. The V segment lost 4 bases and the J segment 2 bases; nucleotides outside the gene matches: 3. The CDR3 region has the DNA TGCGCCAGCAGCCCTAGCGGGGGTGACACAGATACGCAGTATTTT. It encodes CASSPSGGDTDTQYF.

The chain recombines TRBV20-1 with TRBJ2-5, with D hard to call. Germline CDR1 and CDR2: DFQATT and SNEGSKA (reference sequence). Trimming removed 3 bases from V and 0 bases from J, with 17 bases in between. This CDR3 contains 16 residues. CDR3 bases: TGCAGTGCTAGCCTGCCGGCGATTGCGTACCAAGAGACCCAGTACTTC. It specifies CSASLPAIAYQETQYF.

The CDR3 DNA reads TGCAGCGTTGGCTGGTCGGGGGTTACAGATACGCAGTATTTT. It is translated as CSVGWSGVTDTQYF. This rearrangement joins TRBV29-1 to TRBJ2-3, with D possibly being TRBD2 (6 bases). CDR3 length: 14 residues. Germline V gene sequence: CDR1 SQVTM, CDR2 ANQGSEA. The V end lost 4 bases, the J end lost 3 bases, and 14 bases lay between the germline ends.

The gene calls are TRBV20-1 and TRBJ2-5; a possible D gene is TRBD2 (6 bases). Trimming removed 6 bases at V and 5 bases at J, with 13 bases between. Germline values: CDR1 DFQATT, CDR2 SNEGSKA (reference sequence). This CDR3 spans 12 amino acids. CDR3 region: CSARAGWETQYF. In DNA, the CDR3 is TGCAGTGCGAGGGCGGGGTGGGAGACCCAGTACTTC.

The chain uses TRBV6-2 or TRBV6-3 and TRBJ2-2; tentative D call: TRBD2 (6 bases). CDR3 length equals 15 residues. Trimming removed 5 bases at V and 3 bases at J, with 13 bases between. Germline CDR1 and CDR2: MNHEY and SVGEGT. Here the CDR3 DNA reads TGTGCCAGCAGTCTCTCCGGGAGCTACACCGGGGAGCTGTTTTTT. It specifies CASSLSGSYTGELFF.

This clonotype was counted a few times. The V gene is TRBV18, the J gene TRBJ2-5; D is ambiguous. With 2 bases removed from V and 1 base from J, the gap between germline ends came to 8 bases. The CDR3 totals 14 residues. Germline V gene lookup returns CDR1 KGHSH and CDR2 LQKENI. The CDR3 DNA sequence: TGTGCCAGCTCACCAGGCCGGCCCCAAGAGACCCAGTACTTC. It is translated as CASSPGRPQETQYF.

The CDR3 region has the DNA TGTGCCAGCAGCTTAGATTGGCGGCCCTACAATGAGCAGTTCTTC. It is translated as CASSLDWRPYNEQFF. The rearrangement uses TRBV11-3 and TRBJ2-1, with D unresolved. V was trimmed by 0 bases and J by 2 bases, leaving 8 bases between them. The CDR3 spans 15 residues. Germline lookup yields CDR1 SGHNT and CDR2 YENEEA.

The sample holds a few counts of this clonotype. This chain connects TRBV5-1 to TRBJ2-3; 8 nucleotides align to TRBD2. J lost 7 bases, V lost 4 bases, and 17 bases had no gene match. Per germline, CDR1 SGHRS and CDR2 YFSETQ. CDR3 length: 17 amino acids. For the CDR3, the DNA is TGCGCCAGCAGCGTACTTGGTGGTAGCGGGGTAACCAATACGCAGTATTTT. Its protein is CASSVLGGSGVTNTQYF.

V usage is TRBV14 and J usage is TRBJ1-3; D is uncertain. From germline, CDR1 is SGHDN and CDR2 FVKESK. CDR3 size: 13 residues. The V end was cut by 1 base, the J end by 4 bases, with 5 bases between. CDR3 residues: CASSQVRGNTIYF. The CDR3 DNA is TGTGCCAGCAGCCAAGTACGGGGAAACACCATATATTTT.

This clonotype has only a few counts. The V and J genes are TRBV25-1 and TRBJ2-1; D gene uncertain. Germline V gives CDR1 MGHDK, CDR2 SYGVNS. Deletions cut 3 bases from V and 0 bases from J, with 6 bases between. The CDR3 is made up of 14 amino acids. The CDR3 coding sequence is TGTGCCAGCAGTGAGTTAAGCTCCTACAATGAGCAGTTCTTC. It encodes CASSELSSYNEQFF.

This clonotype was observed a handful of times. V gene TRBV12-3 or TRBV12-4 combines with J gene TRBJ1-1, with 10 bases identical to TRBD1. The CDR3 runs 15 residues. Trimming at V came to 6 bases and at J to 1 base, leaving 5 bases not matched to a gene. Written as DNA, the CDR3 is TGTGCCAGCAGCCCTCGGACAGGGGGGAACACTGAAGCTTTCTTT. Protein product: CASSPRTGGNTEAFF.

This clonotype was observed a single time. This rearrangement joins TRBV15 to TRBJ1-1; D ambiguous. This CDR3 spans 13 amino acids. Deletions cut 0 bases from V and 3 bases from J, with 5 bases between. The germline CDR1 and CDR2 sequences are LNHNV and YYDKDF (reference sequence). CDR3 nucleotides: TGTGCCACCAGCAGAGAATACCACACTGAAGCTTTCTTT. It translates to CATSREYHTEAFF.

This clonotype was seen ten or more times. V gene TRBV12-3 or TRBV12-4 combines with J gene TRBJ2-7; 7 nucleotides align to TRBD2. The CDR3 loop spans 15 amino acids. Trimming cost V 4 bases and J 3 bases; bases outside gene matches: 9. The CDR3 DNA follows: TGTGCCAGCAGTTCAGGGCGGGAGTCTAGCTACGAGCAGTACTTC. As protein: CASSSGRESSYEQYF.

The chain is built from TRBV12-3 or TRBV12-4 and TRBJ2-7; D might be TRBD1 or TRBD2, each matching 6 bases. The V gene lost 5 bases and the J gene lost 2 bases, with 16 bases spanning the gap. This CDR3 is built from 15 residues. CDR3 amino acids: CASSSRNGGPYEQYF. The CDR3, as DNA: TGTGCCAGCAGTAGCCGGAACGGGGGCCCCTACGAGCAGTACTTC.

This clonotype was picked up a small number of times. This rearrangement joins TRBV28 to TRBJ2-7, with D possibly TRBD1 on 5 matching bases. Trimming left V 6 bases short and J 0 bases short, with 15 bases between. The CDR3 sequence is 15 residues long. Germline V gene sequence: CDR1 MDHEN, CDR2 SYDVKM. The CDR3 protein is CASSPMTASSYEQYF. The CDR3, as DNA: TGTGCCAGCAGCCCTATGACAGCTAGCTCCTACGAGCAGTACTTC.

This chain joins TRBV12-3 or TRBV12-4 and TRBJ1-2, with D unresolved. The V and J ends lost 8 bases and 2 bases respectively, with 15 bases between them. This CDR3 has 14 residues. DNA of the CDR3: TGTGCCAGCGATCTCCACCGCCGCAACTATGGCTACACCTTC. It codes for CASDLHRRNYGYTF.

This clonotype was counted only a few times. The CDR3 loop is CASSFWPMRESGSSYEQYF. The CDR3 bases are TGTGCCAGCAGCTTTTGGCCTATGCGCGAAAGCGGAAGCTCCTACGAGCAGTACTTC. The gene calls are TRBV11-2 and TRBJ2-7; the D gene is possibly TRBD2 (5 bases). The CDR3 totals 19 residues. Trimming cost V 3 bases and J 0 bases, with 24 bases left between them. Germline V gene data show CDR1 as SGHAT and CDR2 as FQNNGV.

CDR3 sequence: CASPGRSGANVLTF. The CDR3 bases are TGCGCCAGCCCGGGGCGCTCTGGGGCCAACGTCCTGACTTTC. The chain uses TRBV5-1 and TRBJ2-6; TRBD1 or TRBD2 may be the D gene (5 bases each). The CDR3 contains 14 residues. Germline V gene data show CDR1 as SGHRS and CDR2 as YFSETQ. The ends were cut back, 7 bases at V and 0 bases at J, with 8 bases in the middle.

This clonotype was counted between two and nine times. The J gene is TRBJ2-4, the V gene TRBV5-1; a possible D gene is TRBD1 (6 bases). This CDR3 has 14 amino acids. Germline assignment: CDR1 SGHRS and CDR2 YFSETQ. The V and J ends lost 2 bases and 5 bases respectively, with 11 bases between them. Here the CDR3 reads CASSFTDSQNIQYF. The DNA of the CDR3 is TGCGCCAGCAGCTTCACGGACAGTCAAAACATTCAGTACTTC.

This clonotype came up a few times. The V and J genes are TRBV30 and TRBJ2-1; 9 bases line up with TRBD1. Per the germline V gene, CDR1 is GTSNPN and CDR2 is SVGIG (reference sequence). V dropped 4 bases and J dropped 8; count of bases not matched to a gene: 9. The length of the CDR3 is 14 residues. The CDR3 sequence: CAWTPDRGGDEQFF. CDR3 nucleotide sequence: TGTGCCTGGACTCCCGACAGGGGGGGAGATGAGCAGTTCTTC. The complete variable domain, with remaining parts taken from reference TRBV30 and TRBJ2-1, reads SQTIHQWPATLVQPVGSPLSLECTVEGTSNPNLYWYRQAAGRGLQLLFYSVGIGQISSEVPQNLSASRPQDRQFILSSKKLLLSDSGFYLCAWTPDRGGDEQFFGPGTRLTVL.

This clonotype has only a few counts. The gene calls are TRBV18 and TRBJ1-5; D is unresolved. The ends were cut back, 0 bases at V and 6 bases at J, with 6 bases in the middle. The germline gives CDR1 KGHSH, CDR2 LQKENI. This CDR3 is built from 13 residues. The CDR3 here is CASSPPVSQPQHF. Here the CDR3 DNA reads TGTGCCAGCTCACCACCGGTGAGTCAGCCCCAGCATTTT.

This sequence joins TRBV12-3 or TRBV12-4 and TRBJ2-7, with 8 positions matching TRBD1. The CDR3 runs to 14 residues. Trimming cost V 2 bases and J 3 bases; bases outside gene matches: 3. CDR3 sequence: CASSLSGQGYEQYF. CDR3 in DNA: TGTGCCAGCAGTTTAAGCGGACAGGGCTACGAGCAGTACTTC.

The chain joins TRBV12-3 or TRBV12-4 to TRBJ2-3; D is undetermined. V lost 1 base and J 4 bases, leaving 12 bases between the germline ends. The CDR3 consists of 15 residues. The CDR3 is CASSLGVGRPDTQYF. The CDR3 DNA follows: TGTGCCAGCAGTTTAGGTGTAGGGCGGCCAGATACGCAGTATTTT.

This clonotype was seen at least ten times. This chain connects TRBV27 to TRBJ2-5; D gene unclear. The CDR3 extends over 13 amino acids. Per the germline V gene, CDR1 is MNHEY and CDR2 is SMNVEV (reference sequence). Deletions cut 3 bases from V and 2 bases from J, with 7 bases between. CDR3 loop: CASSLSYQETQYF. CDR3 DNA: TGTGCCAGCAGTTTGTCCTATCAAGAGACCCAGTACTTC.

This clonotype showed up many times. The chain recombines TRBV12-3 or TRBV12-4 with TRBJ2-7; TRBD1 agrees at 10 bases. This CDR3 is 14 amino acids long. With V trimmed by 4 bases and J by 2 bases, 2 bases remained unmatched. The CDR3, as DNA: TGTGCCAGCAGTTCCGGGACAGGGGCCTACGAGCAGTACTTC. Translated: CASSSGTGAYEQYF.

A few counts support this clonotype. The chain links TRBV10-3 to TRBJ2-5; the match to TRBD2 covers 11 bases. Germline loops: CDR1 ENHRY, CDR2 SYGVKD. After removal of 7 bases from V and 4 bases from J, the junction contained 8 bases not matched to a gene. The CDR3 is 15 amino acids. DNA for the CDR3: TGTGCCATCAATAGCGGGGGGGCCGGGGGAGAGACCCAGTACTTC. This gives the protein CAINSGGAGGETQYF.